The next 31 T cell receptor beta chains were all read from a single sample in a study of blood T cell repertoires in COVID-19. The method was immunoSEQ multiplex PCR; TCRdb's version includes in-frame clones alone and lacks a portion of them. The table lists some 170,000 clones, approximately 93% of them singletons. Sequenced material: peripheral blood. Receptors originate from a woman aged 60-70 years with COVID-19, enrolled during active disease.

This clone was counted a single time. The J gene is TRBJ2-7, the V gene TRBV5-1; D possibly corresponds to TRBD1 (6 bases). Trimming took 0 bases from V and 2 from J, leaving 9 bases between them. Looked up from germline, CDR1 is SGHRS and CDR2 is YFSETQ. CDR3 length: 14 amino acids. The CDR3: CASSLGTETYEQYF. The CDR3, as DNA: TGCGCCAGCAGCTTGGGGACAGAAACCTACGAGCAGTACTTC.

The rearrangement links TRBV15 to TRBJ2-1; 12 bases map to TRBD2. The CDR3 is made up of 17 amino acids. V trimming: 0 bases; J trimming: 7 bases; junction bases outside the gene matches: 7. CDR1 and CDR2 from the germline V gene are LNHNV and YYDKDF (reference sequence). CDR3 sequence: CATSRDSLAGGINEQFF. The CDR3 DNA follows: TGTGCCACCAGCAGAGATAGTCTAGCGGGGGGGATAAATGAGCAGTTCTTC.

The rearrangement joins TRBV27 to TRBJ2-5; D unresolved. The germline CDR1 and CDR2 sequences are MNHEY and SMNVEV (reference sequence). This CDR3 has 14 residues. V was cut by 1 base and J by 2 bases, with 8 bases left in between. The CDR3 reads CASSLFSWQETQYF. The CDR3 nucleotides read TGTGCCAGCAGTTTATTTAGTTGGCAAGAGACCCAGTACTTC.

This clone has a handful of counts. The rearrangement joins TRBV7-9 to TRBJ2-1; a weak D match, TRBD1 (6 bases). CDR3 length equals 15 residues. V was clipped by 6 bases and J by 2 bases, with 14 bases between them. Germline CDR1 and CDR2: SEHNR and FQNEAQ (reference sequence). CDR3 sequence (DNA): TGTGCCAGCAGATCTGGTGGACAGCCCTACAATGAGCAGTTCTTC. Its translation is CASRSGGQPYNEQFF.

The chain carries TRBV6-6 and TRBJ1-2; TRBD1 matches 8 bases. This CDR3 spans 14 amino acids. V lost 2 bases and J lost 8; bases outside the gene matches: 7. Germline assignment: CDR1 MNHNY and CDR2 SVGAGI (reference sequence). The CDR3 bases are TGTGCCAGCAGTTACCAAGACAGGGGTGACGGCTACACCTTC. Translating gives CASSYQDRGDGYTF.

The V gene is TRBV3-1 (or the pseudogene TRBV3-2), the J gene TRBJ1-2, with 8 bases lining up with TRBD1. The germline gives CDR1 LGHDT, CDR2 YNNKEL (reference sequence). V lost 1 base to trimming and J lost 5 bases; unmatched junction nucleotides: 12. This CDR3 is built from 17 residues. CDR3 DNA: TGTGCCAGCAGCCAAGGGTCCCTGGGACAGGCGATTTATGGCTACACCTTC. Its protein product is CASSQGSLGQAIYGYTF.

The rearrangement joins TRBV4-1 to TRBJ1-1; D is unclear. V gave up 0 bases and J gave up 4 bases, with 12 bases separating them. Per germline, CDR1 MGHRA and CDR2 YSYEKL. The CDR3 sequence is 15 residues long. In DNA form, the CDR3 reads TGCGCCAGCAGCCAAGAAAAACCGACGGGCACTGAAGCTTTCTTT. It encodes CASSQEKPTGTEAFF.

The CDR3 sequence: CASSSGTGWSTF. The CDR3 nucleotides are TGTGCCAGCAGTTCGGGGACAGGGTGGAGCACCTTC. This rearrangement joins TRBV12-3 or TRBV12-4 to TRBJ1-2, with 9 nucleotides matching TRBD1. J gave up 13 bases and V 4 bases, and 7 bases lay outside the gene matches. CDR3 length: 12 residues.

The chain uses TRBV27 and TRBJ1-2, with a weak D call TRBD1 (5 bases). V lost 6 bases and J 8 bases, leaving 25 bases between the germline ends. This CDR3 is 16 amino acids long. The V gene's germline CDR1 is MNHEY and CDR2 SMNVEV (reference sequence). The CDR3 loop reads CASRGGLYWDSGGYTF. The DNA of the CDR3 is TGTGCCAGCAGGGGTGGGCTCTATTGGGACTCCGGCGGCTACACCTTC.

This clone was observed a single time. This chain uses TRBV11-3 with TRBJ2-1; the match to TRBD1 covers 9 bases. This CDR3 contains 15 residues. The V gene end was trimmed by 0 bases and the J gene end by 5 bases; junction bases not matched to a gene: 2. CDR1 and CDR2 (germline): SGHNT, YENEEA. CDR3 protein: CASSLEGQGHNEQFF. The CDR3 DNA reads as TGTGCCAGCAGCTTAGAGGGACAGGGCCACAATGAGCAGTTCTTC.

About this clone itself: This sample also contains other DNA sequences that code for the same CDR3. V usage is TRBV6-5 and J usage is TRBJ1-2, with D maybe TRBD1 (5 bases). The ends were cut back, 0 bases at V and 5 bases at J, with 7 bases in the middle. The CDR3 covers 13 residues. CDR1 is MNHEY and CDR2 is SVGAGI in the germline V gene. CDR3 DNA: TGTGCCAGCAGTTACTCTGGGGGGTATGGCTACACCTTC. It yields the protein CASSYSGGYGYTF.

The J gene is TRBJ1-6, the V gene TRBV7-2; TRBD1 matches 7 bases. Germline lookup yields CDR1 SGHTA and CDR2 FQGNSA. V was pared by 3 bases and J by 8 bases, with 7 bases of the junction left unmatched. The CDR3 contains 15 residues. The DNA of the CDR3 is TGTGCCAGCAGCTTGACTACAGGGGTGGATTCACCCCTCCACTTT. Translating gives CASSLTTGVDSPLHF.

The chain carries TRBV10-3 and TRBJ1-3, with 8 bases fitting TRBD1. Unmatched junction bases numbered 4, after V lost 2 bases and J lost 4 bases. The CDR3 is made up of 15 amino acids. CDR1 and CDR2 (germline): ENHRY, SYGVKD. In DNA form, the CDR3 reads TGTGCCATCAGTGAGCGGACAGGGCTAGGAAACACCATATATTTT. It specifies CAISERTGLGNTIYF.

The genes are TRBV27 and TRBJ2-2; TRBD1 matches at 7 bases. CDR1 and CDR2 from the germline V gene are MNHEY and SMNVEV (reference sequence). The trim removed 7 bases at V and 5 bases at J, leaving 10 bases unmatched. The CDR3 is 15 amino acids. Written as DNA, the CDR3 is TGTGCCAGCACTGACGACAGGGTTGGGACCGGGGAGCTGTTTTTT. It codes for CASTDDRVGTGELFF.

This rearrangement joins TRBV7-3 to TRBJ1-5; D not certain. The length of the CDR3 is 18 residues. Germline V gene sequence: CDR1 SGHTA, CDR2 FQGTGA. Trimming cost V 1 base and J 3 bases, with 19 bases left between them. CDR3 sequence (DNA): TGTGCCAGCAGCTTAAAGGGAGATCTTGGTCCATACAATCAGCCCCAGCATTTT. It translates to CASSLKGDLGPYNQPQHF.

This chain uses TRBV5-6 with TRBJ1-2; 8 bases line up with TRBD1. V shed 3 bases and J 1 base; nucleotides not matched to a gene: 14. Looked up from germline, CDR1 is SGHDT and CDR2 is YYEEEE. The CDR3 runs 18 residues. CDR3 sequence (DNA): TGTGCCAGCAGCTCATCAGGACAGGGTGGTCTCTATAACTATGGCTACACCTTC. Its translation is CASSSSGQGGLYNYGYTF.

The gene calls are TRBV18 and TRBJ2-1; D not certain. This CDR3 is 16 amino acids long. The germline V and J ends were trimmed by 3 bases and 0 bases, with 12 bases remaining between them. Germline V gene lookup returns CDR1 KGHSH and CDR2 LQKENI. The DNA of the CDR3 is TGTGCCAGCTCACCGACCGCAACAGCCTCCTACAATGAGCAGTTCTTC. As protein: CASSPTATASYNEQFF.

This chain connects TRBV9 to TRBJ1-1, with 10 bases lining up with TRBD1. The V gene's germline CDR1 is SGDLS and CDR2 YYNGEE. The CDR3 runs 15 residues. V lost 6 bases, J lost 0 bases, and 5 bases stayed unmatched. The CDR3 protein is CASNRDRGMNTEAFF. CDR3 DNA sequence: TGTGCCAGCAACCGGGACAGGGGCATGAACACTGAAGCTTTCTTT. The full variable domain, with the rest looked up from reference TRBV9 and TRBJ1-1, is DSGVTQTPKHLITATGQRVTLRCSPRSGDLSVYWYQQSLDQGLQFLIQYYNGEERAKGNILERFSAQQFPDLHSELNLSSLELGDSALYFCASNRDRGMNTEAFFGQGTRLTVV.

The chain links TRBV6-5 to TRBJ2-1, with 15 bases that match TRBD2. The CDR3 has 16 residues. Germline V gene data show CDR1 as MNHEY and CDR2 as SVGAGI. V lost 2 bases to trimming and J lost 6 bases; unmatched junction nucleotides: 2. The CDR3 loop reads CASSYLGLAGGNEQFF. The DNA of the CDR3 is TGTGCCAGCAGTTACCTGGGACTAGCGGGGGGCAATGAGCAGTTCTTC.

The V gene is TRBV27, the J gene TRBJ2-7; TRBD1 aligns across 7 bases. Trimming took 5 bases from V and 2 from J; bases not matched to a gene: 9. Germline assignment: CDR1 MNHEY and CDR2 SMNVEV (reference sequence). The CDR3 covers 15 residues. The CDR3 sequence: CASSTIRDSPYEQYF. As DNA, the CDR3 is TGTGCCAGCAGTACAATCCGGGACAGTCCCTACGAGCAGTACTTC.

The gene calls are TRBV30 and TRBJ2-3, with D tentatively TRBD2 (6 bases). V was pared by 5 bases and J by 14 bases, with 20 bases between. Germline CDR1 reads GTSNPN; CDR2 reads SVGIG (reference sequence). CDR3 length: 12 residues. This chain's CDR3 is CAWARGPPGPYF. In DNA form, the CDR3 reads TGTGCCTGGGCGCGGGGACCCCCGGGCCCGTATTTT.

This clone has a handful of counts. This chain joins TRBV5-4 and TRBJ1-1, with 8 bases lining up with TRBD1. Per the germline V gene, CDR1 is SGHNT and CDR2 is YYREEE (reference sequence). This CDR3 is built from 14 residues. V lost 3 bases to trimming and J lost 4 bases; unmatched junction nucleotides: 5. This CDR3 reads CASSSTGVGTEAFF. CDR3 in DNA: TGTGCCAGCAGCTCGACAGGGGTGGGCACTGAAGCTTTCTTT.

The chain links TRBV6-5 to TRBJ1-1; TRBD1 agrees at 7 bases. Germline V gene sequence: CDR1 MNHEY, CDR2 SVGAGI. CDR3 size: 14 residues. Trimming removed 6 bases from V and 4 bases from J; junction bases left unmatched: 8. CDR3 sequence: CASRDRVAGTEAFF. The CDR3 DNA is TGTGCCAGCAGAGACAGGGTGGCCGGCACTGAAGCTTTCTTT.

The V and J genes are TRBV15 and TRBJ2-3, with a possible D match to TRBD2 (5 bases). CDR1 LNHNV and CDR2 YYDKDF come from the germline V gene (reference sequence). V was trimmed by 0 bases and J by 4 bases, leaving 17 bases between them. CDR3 size: 17 residues. CDR3 region: CATSRDSLAAGSDTQYF. The CDR3 DNA reads as TGTGCCACCAGCAGAGATAGCCTAGCCGCCGGCTCAGATACGCAGTATTTT.

The chain employs TRBV19 and TRBJ1-5, with 9 bases identical to TRBD1. The CDR3 has 15 residues. The J segment lost 4 bases and the V segment lost 6 bases, leaving 7 bases of the junction unmatched. The germline V gene has CDR1 LNHDA and CDR2 SQIVND (reference sequence). In DNA form, the CDR3 reads TGTGCCAGTAGATCGGACAGGGGCCCAAATCAGCCCCAGCATTTT. Its protein is CASRSDRGPNQPQHF.

The chain links TRBV18 to TRBJ2-5, with TRBD2 as a possible D gene (5 bases). V was clipped by 2 bases and J by 2 bases, with 18 bases between them. Germline V gene sequence: CDR1 KGHSH, CDR2 LQKENI. The CDR3 contains 17 residues. The CDR3 loop is CASSPGLRDPMQETQYF. DNA for the CDR3: TGTGCCAGCTCACCAGGGTTACGGGATCCCATGCAAGAGACCCAGTACTTC.

The V call is TRBV6-5, the J call TRBJ1-2; 9 bases fit TRBD1. V lost 2 bases to trimming and J lost 4 bases; unmatched junction nucleotides: 5. The CDR3 sequence is 15 residues long. Germline CDR1 and CDR2: MNHEY and SVGAGI. The CDR3: CASSYTGQGTYGYTF. CDR3 sequence (DNA): TGTGCCAGCAGTTACACGGGACAGGGTACCTATGGCTACACCTTC.

V and J are TRBV9 and TRBJ2-5; weak D call: TRBD2 (6 bases). The CDR3 extends over 12 amino acids. Germline CDR1 and CDR2: SGDLS and YYNGEE. V was clipped by 7 bases and J by 1 base, with 8 bases between them. The chain's CDR3 is CASQGGQETQYF. CDR3 sequence (DNA): TGTGCCAGCCAGGGAGGCCAAGAGACCCAGTACTTC. Full variable domain (remainder filled in from reference TRBV9 and TRBJ2-5): DSGVTQTPKHLITATGQRVTLRCSPRSGDLSVYWYQQSLDQGLQFLIQYYNGEERAKGNILERFSAQQFPDLHSELNLSSLELGDSALYFCASQGGQETQYFGPGTRLLVL.

The chain joins TRBV5-5 to TRBJ1-2, with 10 nucleotides matching TRBD1. Germline trimming cut 4 bases from V and 4 bases from J; bases unmatched to any gene: 4. Germline CDR1 SGHKS, CDR2 YYEKEE (reference sequence). CDR3 length: 14 amino acids. CDR3 sequence: CASSPWTGGYGYTF. In DNA form, the CDR3 reads TGTGCCAGCAGCCCGTGGACAGGGGGCTATGGCTACACCTTC.

Written as DNA, the CDR3 is TGTGCCAGCAGCCCAGCCGGGTTGCGGGACAGCTATGGCTACACCTTC. Its protein is CASSPAGLRDSYGYTF. The V gene is TRBV3-1 (or the pseudogene TRBV3-2), the J gene TRBJ1-2, with TRBD1 matching over 7 bases. Trimming at V came to 4 bases and at J to 4 bases, leaving 12 bases not matched to a gene. The CDR3 runs to 16 residues. CDR1 and CDR2 from the germline V gene are LGHDT and YNNKEL (reference sequence).

In this sample, this clone turned up once. This chain links TRBV7-9 with TRBJ1-4; D is ambiguous. CDR3 size: 15 residues. V gave up 4 bases and J gave up 7 bases, with 16 bases separating them. Germline assignment: CDR1 SEHNR and CDR2 FQNEAQ (reference sequence). This CDR3 is CASSSNRLMGEKLFF. CDR3 in DNA: TGTGCCAGCAGCTCTAATCGACTAATGGGTGAAAAACTGTTTTTT.